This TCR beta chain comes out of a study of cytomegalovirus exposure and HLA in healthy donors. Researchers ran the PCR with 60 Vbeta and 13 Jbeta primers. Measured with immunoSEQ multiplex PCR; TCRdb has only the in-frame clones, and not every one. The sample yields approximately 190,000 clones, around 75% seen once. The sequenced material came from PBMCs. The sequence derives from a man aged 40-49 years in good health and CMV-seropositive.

The CDR3 loop is CASSHLGTLNTGELFF. DNA for the CDR3: TGCGCCAGCAGCCACCTGGGGACATTGAACACCGGGGAGCTGTTTTTT. The chain combines TRBV4-1 with TRBJ2-2; D is possibly TRBD1 (6 bases). Trimming took off 3 bases at V and 1 base at J, with 12 bases between the two ends. Per the germline V gene, CDR1 is MGHRA and CDR2 is YSYEKL. CDR3 size: 16 residues.